The rows below give T cell receptor beta chains drawn from one sample of a study of beta chain features in type 1 diabetes. Assay used: immunoSEQ multiplex PCR; TCRdb lists only in-frame clones, some missing. Of approximately 250,000 clones in the sample, less than 15% are singletons; the top ten hold more than 0.02%. The sample consisted of naive CD4+ T cells from blood. These receptors came from a woman in her thirties or forties in good health. The CDR3 runs from the conserved cysteine through the conserved F or W. The D gene is left open where the match is weak. Clone size, where shown, is once, few, many, or a class for clones that have expanded.

TRBD1	TRBJ2-1	TRBV5-6	few	CASSSRGRGVEQFF	TGTGCCAGCAGCTCGAGGGGGCGTGGAGTTGAGCAGTTCTTC
NA	TRBJ1-2	TRBV7-6	NA	CASSLAPGALTNYGYTF	TGTGCCAGCAGCTTAGCGCCAGGGGCCCTCACTAACTATGGCTACACCTTC
NA	TRBJ2-7	TRBV15	NA	CATSRDGQGPYEQYF	TGTGCCACCAGCAGAGATGGGCAGGGGCCCTACGAGCAGTACTTC
NA	TRBJ1-3	TRBV7-9	NA	CASKGGSGNTIYF	TGTGCCAGCAAAGGGGGATCTGGAAACACCATATATTTT
NA	TRBJ2-4	TRBV7-9	many	CASSYPTATKNIQYF	TGTGCCAGCAGCTACCCTACAGCAACCAAAAACATTCAGTACTTC
TRBD1	TRBJ2-7	TRBV7-9	few	CASSLRTGPLGEQYF	TGTGCCAGCAGCCTTAGGACAGGCCCCTTAGGCGAGCAGTACTTC
NA	TRBJ1-2	TRBV18	NA	CASSPPARGTYGYTF	TGTGCCAGCTCACCACCGGCGAGGGGGACCTATGGCTACACCTTC
TRBD2	TRBJ2-2	TRBV9	few	CASSVASGGANTGELFF	TGTGCCAGCAGCGTTGCTAGCGGGGGGGCGAACACCGGGGAGCTGTTTTTT
TRBD1	TRBJ1-1	TRBV4-3	NA	CASSQPGGLGTEAFF	TGCGCCAGCAGCCAACCAGGGGGTTTGGGCACTGAAGCTTTCTTT
NA	TRBJ1-1	TRBV9	NA	CASSVGPEQGAFF	TGTGCCAGCAGCGTAGGGCCGGAGCAGGGGGCTTTCTTT
NA	TRBJ2-3	TRBV11-2	few	CASSSQGTDTQYF	TGTGCCAGCAGCTCGCAGGGGACCGATACGCAGTATTTT
NA	TRBJ2-2	TRBV7-2	few	CATCPYSNGELFF	TGTGCCACCTGTCCCTATTCGAACGGGGAGCTGTTTTTT
NA	TRBJ1-2	TRBV28	few	CASSGGGVDYGYTF	TGTGCCAGCAGTGGGGGAGGGGTCGACTATGGCTACACCTTC
TRBD2	TRBJ2-1	TRBV7-2	NA	CASSLPSGGALYNEQFF	TGTGCCAGCAGCTTACCTAGCGGGGGGGCCCTCTACAATGAGCAGTTCTTC
NA	TRBJ2-7	TRBV11-2	few	CASSLGPVTYEQYF	TGTGCCAGCAGCTTAGGTCCGGTAACCTACGAGCAGTACTTC
NA	TRBJ1-2	TRBV9	NA	CASSVEGYGYTF	TGTGCCAGCAGCGTAGAGGGGTATGGCTACACCTTC
NA	TRBJ2-7	TRBV19	few	CASSWALSGSYEQYF	TGTGCCAGTAGTTGGGCGCTAAGCGGCTCCTACGAGCAGTACTTC
TRBD2	TRBJ2-2	TRBV4-3	few	CASSQDMGSGGLNTGELFF	TGCGCCAGCAGCCAAGATATGGGTAGCGGGGGCCTGAACACCGGGGAGCTGTTTTTT
NA	TRBJ2-7	TRBV4-1	NA	CASSPRDNYEQYF	TGCGCCAGCAGCCCCCGGGACAACTACGAGCAGTACTTC
NA	TRBJ1-1	TRBV6-6	NA	CASSYEAEAFF	TGTGCCAGCAGTTACGAGGCTGAAGCTTTCTTT
NA	TRBJ1-1	TRBV7-2	NA	CASRLQGNTEAFF	TGTGCCAGCAGACTTCAGGGAAACACTGAAGCTTTCTTT
TRBD2	TRBJ2-5	TRBV7-7	NA	CASSLEGGKTQYF	TGTGCCAGCAGCTTAGAGGGAGGGAAGACCCAGTACTTC
TRBD1	TRBJ1-1	TRBV27	few	CASSSGTDISEAFF	TGTGCCAGCAGCTCCGGGACAGATATATCTGAAGCTTTCTTT
TRBD2	TRBJ2-1	TRBV5-1	few	CASHGRAGEQFF	TGCGCCAGCCACGGGAGGGCGGGTGAGCAGTTCTTC
TRBD1	TRBJ2-7	TRBV15	NA	CATSSTRRSTGGRSTEQYF	TGTGCCACCAGCTCTACCCGCCGTTCGACAGGGGGGAGGTCAACCGAGCAGTACTTC
TRBD1	TRBJ2-7	TRBV19	NA	CASSIGTGVSYEQYF	TGTGCCAGTAGTATAGGGACAGGGGTAAGCTACGAGCAGTACTTC
TRBD2	TRBJ2-3	TRBV7-2	few	CASSLLAGDTDTQYF	TGTGCCAGCAGCTTACTAGCGGGGGACACAGATACGCAGTATTTT
TRBD1	TRBJ2-7	TRBV6-6	few	CASSYRDRSSSVQYF	TGTGCCAGCAGTTACCGGGACAGGTCTTCATCGGTGCAGTACTTC
TRBD1	TRBJ1-2	TRBV5-1	NA	CASSWRGPDRVYGYTF	TGCGCCAGCAGCTGGAGGGGCCCCGACAGGGTCTATGGCTACACCTTC
TRBD2	TRBJ2-1	TRBV9	few	CASSVDTSGGRGQFF	TGTGCCAGCAGCGTAGATACTAGCGGGGGGCGGGGGCAGTTCTTC
NA	TRBJ2-1	TRBV9	NA	CASSVASLQNEQFF	TGTGCCAGCAGCGTAGCGAGCCTACAGAATGAGCAGTTCTTC
NA	TRBJ1-1	TRBV11-2	few	CASSLDRTGRNTEAFF	TGTGCCAGCAGCTTAGACAGAACAGGGCGGAACACTGAAGCTTTCTTT
TRBD1	TRBJ1-6	TRBV19	NA	CASSIRNRGSGSYNSPLHF	TGTGCCAGTAGTATCAGGAACAGGGGTAGCGGATCCTATAATTCACCCCTCCACTTT
TRBD2	TRBJ2-3	TRBV13	NA	CASSWLAGGRTDTQYF	TGTGCCAGCAGCTGGTTAGCGGGGGGACGCACAGATACGCAGTATTTT
TRBD1	TRBJ2-1	TRBV28	NA	CRSTAGQATYNEQFF	TGTCGAAGCACGGCGGGACAGGCAACTTACAATGAGCAGTTCTTC
NA	TRBJ1-2	TRBV9	few	CASSPWDTDPYGYTF	TGTGCCAGCAGCCCCTGGGACACAGACCCCTATGGCTACACCTTC
NA	TRBJ2-2	TRBV18	NA	CASSPLEAANTGELFF	TGTGCCAGCTCACCACTTGAGGCCGCGAACACCGGGGAGCTGTTTTTT
NA	TRBJ2-7	TRBV5-4	few	CASSLGRYEQYF	TGTGCCAGCAGCTTGGGGAGGTACGAGCAGTACTTC
TRBD2	TRBJ2-7	TRBV11-2	NA	CASSFSGGNYEQYF	TGTGCCAGCAGCTTTAGCGGGGGTAACTACGAGCAGTACTTC
TRBD2	TRBJ2-7	TRBV4-3	NA	CASSQEAGRLYEQYF	TGCGCCAGCAGCCAAGAAGCGGGGAGACTCTACGAGCAGTACTTC
TRBD1	TRBJ1-4	TRBV18	NA	CASSPTGGMEKLFF	TGTGCCAGCTCACCGACAGGGGGGATGGAAAAACTGTTTTTT
TRBD1	TRBJ1-2	TRBV6-5	NA	CASSHRDRDYGYTF	TGTGCCAGCAGTCACCGGGACAGGGACTATGGCTACACCTTC
NA	TRBJ2-5	TRBV11-2	NA	CASSLGRAGETQYF	TGTGCCAGCAGCTTAGGACGAGCCGGGGAGACCCAGTACTTC